Below, 20 T cell receptor beta chains from the same sample are listed, as sequenced in a study of response to subunit inactivated influenza vaccine. One entry per CDR3 protein, called by TCRdb with MiXCR from the RT-PCR reads. In the table there are around 200,000 distinct CDR3 sequences, around a tenth of which are singletons. The material sequenced was non-naive T cells sorted from PBMCs, taken on the day of vaccination. The receptors stem from a man aged 45-65 years who received an inactivated influenza vaccine.

The gene calls are TRBV20-1 and TRBJ2-7; D may be TRBD1 (5 bases). V gave up 1 base and J gave up 0 bases, with 7 bases separating them. Germline values: CDR1 DFQATT, CDR2 SNEGSKA (reference sequence). The CDR3 covers 13 residues. The CDR3 spells CSARVGASYEQYF. The CDR3 DNA follows: TGCAGTGCTAGAGTTGGGGCCTCCTACGAGCAGTACTTC.

This clonotype was observed a few times. The CDR3 sequence: CASSPPGLGGSYEQYF. The CDR3 coding sequence is TGTGCCAGCTCACCACCGGGGCTAGGTGGGAGCTACGAGCAGTACTTC. The chain joins TRBV18 to TRBJ2-7; tentatively, D is TRBD1 or TRBD2 (5 bases each). CDR3 length: 16 residues. Trimming pared 0 bases from V and 3 bases from J, leaving 15 bases between. The germline V gene has CDR1 KGHSH and CDR2 LQKENI.

V and J are TRBV21-1 and TRBJ2-7. TRBV21-1 is assigned pseudogene status. The CDR3 covers 18 residues. The CDR3 protein is CATKNLYKRMEETYEQYF. CDR3 sequence (DNA): TGTGCCACTAAGAACTTATACAAACGTATGGAGGAGACCTACGAGCAGTACTTC.

This clonotype occurred many times. The chain recombines TRBV2 with TRBJ2-7; D is unclear. The V gene lost 5 bases and the J gene lost 0 bases, with 17 bases spanning the gap. The CDR3 consists of 16 residues. Germline-derived CDR1 and CDR2 are SNHLY and FYNNEI. The CDR3 here is CASSPEMFRSSYEQYF. For the CDR3, the DNA is TGTGCCAGCAGTCCTGAAATGTTTCGGAGCTCCTACGAGCAGTACTTC.

This clonotype has more than one count but fewer than ten. The chain is built from TRBV10-3 and TRBJ2-5, with D unclear. This CDR3 has 14 residues. Germline loops: CDR1 ENHRY, CDR2 SYGVKD. V lost 2 bases, J lost 4 bases, and 11 bases lay in between. The CDR3 protein is CAISEMADRETQYF. In DNA form, the CDR3 reads TGTGCCATCAGTGAGATGGCCGACCGAGAGACCCAGTACTTC.

This clonotype was seen a handful of times. The chain employs TRBV10-3 and TRBJ1-1; D is undetermined. Germline CDR1 and CDR2: ENHRY and SYGVKD. Trimming stripped 10 bases from V and 3 bases from J, with 12 bases between. The CDR3 extends over 12 amino acids. In DNA, the CDR3 is TGTGCCACCATCGGGGAGGACACTGAAGCTTTCTTT. Its protein product is CATIGEDTEAFF.

This chain links TRBV20-1 with TRBJ2-2, with 10 bases identical to TRBD2. There are 15 residues in the CDR3. Germline assignment: CDR1 DFQATT and CDR2 SNEGSKA (reference sequence). Trimming removed 6 bases from V and 4 bases from J; junction bases left unmatched: 8. In DNA form, the CDR3 reads TGCAGTGCAACGAGCGGGAGGGTGACCACCGGGGAGCTGTTTTTT. This gives the protein CSATSGRVTTGELFF.

This clonotype showed up many times. V and J are TRBV4-3 and TRBJ1-3; no firm D call. This CDR3 has 15 residues. V gave up 0 bases and J gave up 1 base, with 7 bases separating them. CDR1 and CDR2 from the germline V gene are LGHNA and YSLEER. CDR3 sequence reads: CASSQDTSSGNTIYF. CDR3 nucleotides: TGCGCCAGCAGCCAAGACACTTCTTCTGGAAACACCATATATTTT.

This clonotype was found many times. The rearrangement joins TRBV5-1 to TRBJ1-2; 9 bases line up with TRBD1. Unmatched junction bases numbered 6, after V lost 1 base and J lost 8 bases. Germline assignment: CDR1 SGHRS and CDR2 YFSETQ. The CDR3 loop spans 14 amino acids. CDR3 sequence: CASSLSGTGSGYTF. The DNA of the CDR3 is TGCGCCAGCAGCTTGTCAGGGACAGGGTCCGGCTACACCTTC.

This chain links TRBV7-9 with TRBJ2-2; D remains unclear. V gave up 2 bases and J gave up 5 bases, with 6 bases separating them. Germline assignment: CDR1 SEHNR and CDR2 FQNEAQ (reference sequence). The CDR3 loop spans 13 amino acids. The CDR3 protein is CASSLSRTGELFF. The CDR3 nucleotides read TGTGCCAGCAGCTTATCGAGGACCGGGGAGCTGTTTTTT.

This clonotype appeared many times. This chain joins TRBV29-1 and TRBJ2-3; weak D call: TRBD2 (6 bases). The CDR3 runs to 14 residues. V shed 4 bases and J shed 3 bases, with 14 bases lying between them. CDR1 SQVTM and CDR2 ANQGSEA come from the germline V gene. The CDR3 nucleotides are TGCAGCGTTGCGGGCAGGACTAAGACAGATACGCAGTATTTT. Translation gives CSVAGRTKTDTQYF.

V and J are TRBV18 and TRBJ2-7; 8 bases agree with TRBD1. CDR3 length: 14 residues. Looked up from germline, CDR1 is KGHSH and CDR2 is LQKENI. With V trimmed by 3 bases and J by 7 bases, 8 bases remained unmatched. The CDR3 coding sequence is TGTGCCAGCTCACCGCGGCAGGGGGCGCGTGAGCAGTACTTC. This translates into CASSPRQGAREQYF.

There are a few counts of this clonotype. The chain couples TRBV4-2 to TRBJ2-6, with 10 bases aligning to TRBD2. The V gene end was trimmed by 1 base and the J gene end by 0 bases; junction bases not matched to a gene: 9. The CDR3 is 20 residues long. The germline CDR1 and CDR2 sequences are LGHNA and YNFKEQ. CDR3 in amino acids: CASSQAFTSGAISGANVLTF. CDR3 sequence (DNA): TGTGCCAGCAGCCAAGCATTTACTAGCGGGGCTATCTCTGGGGCCAACGTCCTGACTTTC.

This clonotype was counted ten times or more. The rearrangement links TRBV5-1 to TRBJ2-7; no firm D call. Germline values: CDR1 SGHRS, CDR2 YFSETQ. CDR3 size: 13 residues. The V and J ends lost 0 bases and 2 bases respectively, with 6 bases between them. The CDR3 DNA follows: TGCGCCAGCAGCTTGGGGGAAGCCTACGAGCAGTACTTC. Its translation is CASSLGEAYEQYF.

In this sample, this clonotype turned up many times. J is TRBJ1-6 and V is TRBV20-1, with D possibly matching TRBD1 (6 bases). The V gene's germline CDR1 is DFQATT and CDR2 SNEGSKA (reference sequence). Trimming took off 4 bases at V and 7 bases at J, with 14 bases between the two ends. The CDR3 sequence is 14 residues long. CDR3 DNA sequence: TGCAGTGCTATAACAGGGTGGGGGAATTCACCCCTCCACTTT. The encoded protein is CSAITGWGNSPLHF.

The sample holds many counts of this clonotype. V and J are TRBV23-1 and TRBJ1-6; D might be TRBD1 (6 bases). TRBV23-1 is treated as an ORF (open reading frame) with a function not yet certain. CDR3 length: 16 amino acids. Trimming shortened V by 0 bases and J by 6 bases, and 12 bases separated the two germline ends. The CDR3 sequence: CASSQSRTASNSPLHF. CDR3 DNA sequence: TGCGCCAGCAGTCAATCTAGGACAGCGTCTAATTCACCCCTCCACTTT.

This clonotype was counted only a few times. The rearrangement links TRBV29-1 to TRBJ2-5, with TRBD1 matching 7 bases. Trimming removed 3 bases from V and 5 bases from J; junction bases left unmatched: 6. There are 13 residues in the CDR3. Germline CDR1 reads SQVTM; CDR2 reads ANQGSEA. CDR3 nucleotide sequence: TGCAGCGTTGATCGGCAGGGGGTGGAGACCCAGTACTTC. Protein product: CSVDRQGVETQYF.

The chain has TRBV4-3 and TRBJ2-3; D not certain. Trimming left V 0 bases short and J 3 bases short, with 7 bases between. Germline assignment: CDR1 LGHNA and CDR2 YSLEER. There are 14 residues in the CDR3. As DNA, the CDR3 is TGCGCCAGCAGCCAAGATGTGAGGACAGATACGCAGTATTTT. It is translated as CASSQDVRTDTQYF.

The J gene is TRBJ2-1, the V gene TRBV30; D not resolved. The germline gives CDR1 GTSNPN, CDR2 SVGIG (reference sequence). The CDR3 consists of 13 residues. With 0 bases removed from V and 7 bases from J, the gap between germline ends came to 10 bases. The CDR3 sequence: CAWSVGLANEQFF. For the CDR3, the DNA is TGTGCCTGGAGTGTGGGCCTGGCGAATGAGCAGTTCTTC.

The rearrangement uses TRBV5-1 and TRBJ2-5, with D possibly TRBD1 on 6 matching bases. The V end lost 4 bases, the J end lost 5 bases, and 18 bases lay between the germline ends. The CDR3 spans 15 residues. In germline, CDR1 is SGHRS, CDR2 YFSETQ. This CDR3 is CASSASGTTRETQYF. The DNA of the CDR3 is TGCGCCAGCAGCGCCTCCGGGACAACGCGGGAGACCCAGTACTTC.